This TCR beta chain was profiled in a study of cytomegalovirus exposure and HLA in healthy donors. Study-wide context: Some 85 million unique TCRs from HLA-typed donors were held in an early data release. The study placed over 65% of its 398 genotyped donors in the Caucasian-associated ancestry cluster. Overall study findings and caveats: In a later analysis, specific HLA alleles were associated with 15,000 to 20,000 TCR beta sequences at a 0.05 false discovery rate. Later analysis associated a missense DCLRE1C variant with TCR beta V- and J-gene trimming.

Regarding this clone: The antigen remains undetermined.

PCR amplification relied on 60 Vbeta primers (plus 13 Jbeta primers). The data were produced by immunoSEQ multiplex PCR, yet TCRdb's version contains in-frame clones alone and is incomplete. Of under 200,000 clones in the sample, roughly 80% are singletons; the top ten hold about 10%. The sequence came from a man aged 45-65 years in good health and CMV-seropositive. Input material: PBMCs.

The CDR3 loop is CASSSGTGFYEQYF. CDR3 nucleotides: TGTGCCAGCAGTTCCGGGACAGGGTTCTACGAGCAGTACTTC. The chain employs TRBV6-5 and TRBJ2-7; 9 positions agree with TRBD1. This CDR3 spans 14 amino acids. With 4 bases clipped from V and 3 bases from J, the junction kept 4 bases outside the gene matches. Germline V lookup: CDR1 MNHEY, CDR2 SVGAGI.